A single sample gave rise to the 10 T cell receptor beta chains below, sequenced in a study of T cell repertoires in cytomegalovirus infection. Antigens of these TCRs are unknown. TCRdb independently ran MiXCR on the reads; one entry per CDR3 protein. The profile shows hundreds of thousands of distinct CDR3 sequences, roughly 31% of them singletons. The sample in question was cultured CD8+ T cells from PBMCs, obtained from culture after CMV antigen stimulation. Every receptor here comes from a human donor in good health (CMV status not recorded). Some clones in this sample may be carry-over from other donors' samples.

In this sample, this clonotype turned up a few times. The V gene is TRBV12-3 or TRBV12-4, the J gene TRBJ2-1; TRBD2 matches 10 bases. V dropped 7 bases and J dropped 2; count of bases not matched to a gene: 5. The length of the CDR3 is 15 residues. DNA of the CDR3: TGTGCCAGCAAGCGGGGGGGCAGAACCTACAATGAGCAGTTCTTC. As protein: CASKRGGRTYNEQFF.

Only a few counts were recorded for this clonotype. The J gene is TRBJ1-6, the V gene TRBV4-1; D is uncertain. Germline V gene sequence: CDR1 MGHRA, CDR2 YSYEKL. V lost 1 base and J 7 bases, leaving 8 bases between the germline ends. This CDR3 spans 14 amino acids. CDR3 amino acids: CASSQGGLNSPLHF. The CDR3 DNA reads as TGCGCCAGCAGCCAAGGAGGGCTCAATTCACCCCTCCACTTT.

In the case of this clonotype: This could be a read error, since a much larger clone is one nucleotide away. CDR3 in amino acids: CVSSLAENSYEQYF. CDR3 DNA: TGTGTCAGCAGCTTAGCCGAGAACTCCTACGAGCAGTACTTC. V gene TRBV7-6 combines with J gene TRBJ2-7, with no clear D. The germline CDR1 and CDR2 sequences are SGHVS and FNYEAQ. This CDR3 spans 14 amino acids.

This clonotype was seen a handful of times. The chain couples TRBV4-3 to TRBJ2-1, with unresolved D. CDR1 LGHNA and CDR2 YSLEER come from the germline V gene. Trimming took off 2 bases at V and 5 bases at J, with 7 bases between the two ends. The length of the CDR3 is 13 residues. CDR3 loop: CASSQRANNEQFF. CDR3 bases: TGCGCCAGCAGCCAAAGGGCCAACAATGAGCAGTTCTTC.

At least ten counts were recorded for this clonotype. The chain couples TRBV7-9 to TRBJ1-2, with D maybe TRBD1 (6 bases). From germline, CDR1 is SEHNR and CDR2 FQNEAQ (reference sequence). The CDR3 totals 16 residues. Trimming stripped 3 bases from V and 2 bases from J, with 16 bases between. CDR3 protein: CASSFSPLDSNYGYTF. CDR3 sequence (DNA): TGTGCCAGCAGCTTCTCTCCCTTGGACAGCAACTATGGCTACACCTTC.

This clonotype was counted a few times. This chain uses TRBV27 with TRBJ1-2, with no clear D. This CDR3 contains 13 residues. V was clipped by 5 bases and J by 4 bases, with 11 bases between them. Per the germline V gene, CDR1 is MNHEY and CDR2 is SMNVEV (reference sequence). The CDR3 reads CASSRATSYGYTF. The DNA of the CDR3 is TGTGCCAGCAGTCGTGCAACCAGCTATGGCTACACCTTC.

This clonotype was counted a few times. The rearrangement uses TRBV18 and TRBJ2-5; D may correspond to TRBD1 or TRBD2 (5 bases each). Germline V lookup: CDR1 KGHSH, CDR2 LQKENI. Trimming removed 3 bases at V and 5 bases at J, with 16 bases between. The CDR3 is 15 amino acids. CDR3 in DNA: TGTGCCAGCTCACCTGGGACCTCAAAATGGGAGACCCAGTACTTC. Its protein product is CASSPGTSKWETQYF.

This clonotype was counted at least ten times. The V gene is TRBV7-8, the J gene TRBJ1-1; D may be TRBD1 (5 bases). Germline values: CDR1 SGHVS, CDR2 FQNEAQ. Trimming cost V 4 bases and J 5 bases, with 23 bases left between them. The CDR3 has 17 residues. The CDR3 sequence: CASSSETTPQKGTEAFF. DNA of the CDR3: TGTGCCAGCAGCTCAGAGACCACCCCACAGAAGGGGACTGAAGCTTTCTTT.

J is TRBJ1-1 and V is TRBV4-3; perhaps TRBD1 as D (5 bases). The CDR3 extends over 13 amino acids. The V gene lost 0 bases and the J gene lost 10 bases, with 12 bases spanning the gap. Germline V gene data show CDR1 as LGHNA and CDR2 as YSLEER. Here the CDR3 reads CASSQDRQGAAFF. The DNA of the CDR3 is TGCGCCAGCAGCCAAGATAGGCAGGGTGCAGCTTTCTTT.

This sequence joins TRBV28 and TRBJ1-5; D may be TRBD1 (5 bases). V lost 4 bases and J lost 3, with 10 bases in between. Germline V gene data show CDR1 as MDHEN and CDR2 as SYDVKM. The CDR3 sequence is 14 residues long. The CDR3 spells CASSSRQLNQPQHF. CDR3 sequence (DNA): TGTGCCAGCAGTTCCCGACAGCTCAATCAGCCCCAGCATTTT.